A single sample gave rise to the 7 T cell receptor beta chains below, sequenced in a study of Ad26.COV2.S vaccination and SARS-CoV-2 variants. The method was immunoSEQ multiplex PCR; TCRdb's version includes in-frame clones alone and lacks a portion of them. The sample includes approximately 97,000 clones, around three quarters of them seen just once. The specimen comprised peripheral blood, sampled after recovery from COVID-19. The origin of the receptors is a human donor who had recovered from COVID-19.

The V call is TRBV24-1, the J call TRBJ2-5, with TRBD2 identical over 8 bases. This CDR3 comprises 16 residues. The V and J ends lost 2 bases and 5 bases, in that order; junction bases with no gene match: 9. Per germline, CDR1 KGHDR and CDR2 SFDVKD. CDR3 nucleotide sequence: TGTGCCACCAGTGATTCCCCCGGGGGGGCCCGCGAGACCCAGTACTTC. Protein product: CATSDSPGGARETQYF.

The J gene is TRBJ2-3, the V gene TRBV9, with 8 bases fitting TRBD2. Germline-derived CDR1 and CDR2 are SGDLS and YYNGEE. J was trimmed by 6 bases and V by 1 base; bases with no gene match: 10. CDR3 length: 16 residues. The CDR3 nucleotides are TGTGCCAGCAGCGTACTAGGGACTAGGGGGAGGGATACGCAGTATTTT. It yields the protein CASSVLGTRGRDTQYF.

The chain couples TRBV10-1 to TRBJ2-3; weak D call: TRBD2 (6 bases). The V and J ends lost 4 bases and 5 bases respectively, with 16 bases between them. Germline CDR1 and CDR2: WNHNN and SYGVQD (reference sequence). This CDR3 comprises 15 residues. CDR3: CASSGGDSAGDTQYF. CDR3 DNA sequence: TGCGCCAGCAGTGGGGGGGACTCCGCTGGAGATACGCAGTATTTT.

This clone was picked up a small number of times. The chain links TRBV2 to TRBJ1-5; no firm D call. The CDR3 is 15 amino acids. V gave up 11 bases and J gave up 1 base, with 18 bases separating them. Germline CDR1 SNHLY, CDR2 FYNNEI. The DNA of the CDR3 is TGTGCCCCGGTTGAAGGTTTGGGGAGCAATCAGCCCCAGCATTTT. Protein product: CAPVEGLGSNQPQHF.

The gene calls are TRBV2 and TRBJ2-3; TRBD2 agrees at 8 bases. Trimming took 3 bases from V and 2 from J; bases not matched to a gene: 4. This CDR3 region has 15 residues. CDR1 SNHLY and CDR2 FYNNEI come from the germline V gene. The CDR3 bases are TGTGCCAGCAGTGAGTCGGGAGGGGTCACAGATACGCAGTATTTT. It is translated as CASSESGGVTDTQYF. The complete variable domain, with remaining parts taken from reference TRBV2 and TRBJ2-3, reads EPEVTQTPSHQVTQMGQEVILRCVPISNHLYFYWYRQILGQKVEFLVSFYNNEISEKSEIFDDQFSVERPDGSNFTLKIRSTKLEDSAMYFCASSESGGVTDTQYFGPGTRLTVL.

CDR3 coding DNA: TGTGCCAGCAGCTTGGGTAATAGTAGGGATCGGGCTTTCTTT. It codes for CASSLGNSRDRAFF. The V gene is TRBV7-6, the J gene TRBJ1-1; D is uncertain. The CDR3 loop spans 14 amino acids. Trimming shortened V by 3 bases and J by 11 bases, and 19 bases separated the two germline ends. Per germline, CDR1 SGHVS and CDR2 FNYEAQ.

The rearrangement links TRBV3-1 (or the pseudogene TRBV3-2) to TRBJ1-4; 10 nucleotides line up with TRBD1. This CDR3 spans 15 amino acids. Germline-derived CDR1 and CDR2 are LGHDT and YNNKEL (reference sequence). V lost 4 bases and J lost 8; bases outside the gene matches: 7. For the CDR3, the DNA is TGTGCCAGCAGCCCACCCGGGACAGGGGACGAAAAACTGTTTTTT. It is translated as CASSPPGTGDEKLFF.